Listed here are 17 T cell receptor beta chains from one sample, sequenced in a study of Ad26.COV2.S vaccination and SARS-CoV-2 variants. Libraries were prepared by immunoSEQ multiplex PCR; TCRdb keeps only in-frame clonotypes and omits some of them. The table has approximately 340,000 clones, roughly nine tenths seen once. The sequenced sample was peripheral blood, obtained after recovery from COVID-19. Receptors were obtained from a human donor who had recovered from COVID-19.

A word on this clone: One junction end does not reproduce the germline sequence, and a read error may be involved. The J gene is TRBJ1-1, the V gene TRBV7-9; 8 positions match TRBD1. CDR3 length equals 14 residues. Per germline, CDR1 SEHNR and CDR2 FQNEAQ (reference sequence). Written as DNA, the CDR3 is TGTACCAGCAGCTGGGACAGGATTGGCACTGAAGCTTTCTTT. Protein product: CTSSWDRIGTEAFF.

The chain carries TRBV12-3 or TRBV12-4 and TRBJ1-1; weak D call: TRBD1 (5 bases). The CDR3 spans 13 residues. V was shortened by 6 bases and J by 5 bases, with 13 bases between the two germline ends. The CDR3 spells CASSYAGGTEAFF. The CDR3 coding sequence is TGTGCCAGCAGCTACGCCGGGGGAACTGAAGCTTTCTTT.

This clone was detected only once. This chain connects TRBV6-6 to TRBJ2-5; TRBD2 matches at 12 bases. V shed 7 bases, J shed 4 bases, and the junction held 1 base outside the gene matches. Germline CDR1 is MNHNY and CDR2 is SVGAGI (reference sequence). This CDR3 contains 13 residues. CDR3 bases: TGTGCCAGCATACTAGCGGGGGGAGAGACCCAGTACTTC. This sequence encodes CASILAGGETQYF.

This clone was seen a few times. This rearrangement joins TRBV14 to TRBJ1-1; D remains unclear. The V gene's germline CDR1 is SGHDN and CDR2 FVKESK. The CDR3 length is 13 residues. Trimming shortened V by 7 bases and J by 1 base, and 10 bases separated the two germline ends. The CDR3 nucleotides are TGTGCCAGCACCCGGGTCGCGAACACTGAAGCTTTCTTT. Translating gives CASTRVANTEAFF.

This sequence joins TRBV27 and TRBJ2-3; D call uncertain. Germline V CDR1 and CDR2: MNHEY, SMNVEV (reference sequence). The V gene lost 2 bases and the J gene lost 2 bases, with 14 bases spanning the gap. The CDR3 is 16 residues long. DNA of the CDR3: TGTGCCAGCAGTTTAAACGCCGTGTGGGACACAGATACGCAGTATTTT. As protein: CASSLNAVWDTDTQYF.

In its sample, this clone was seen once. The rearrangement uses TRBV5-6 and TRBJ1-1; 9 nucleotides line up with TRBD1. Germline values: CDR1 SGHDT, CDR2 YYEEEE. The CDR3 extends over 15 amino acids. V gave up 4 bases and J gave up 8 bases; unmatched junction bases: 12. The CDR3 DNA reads TGTGCCAGCAGCCGACCGGGACAGGGATTCGTCGAAGCTTTCTTT. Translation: CASSRPGQGFVEAFF.

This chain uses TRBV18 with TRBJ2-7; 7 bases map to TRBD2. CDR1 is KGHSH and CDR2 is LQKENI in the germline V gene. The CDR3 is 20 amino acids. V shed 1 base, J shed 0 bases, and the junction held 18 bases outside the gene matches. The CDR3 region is CASSPRLPTLASGDSYEQYF. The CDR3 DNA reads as TGTGCCAGCTCACCACGTTTACCTACCCTCGCGAGCGGGGACTCCTACGAGCAGTACTTC.

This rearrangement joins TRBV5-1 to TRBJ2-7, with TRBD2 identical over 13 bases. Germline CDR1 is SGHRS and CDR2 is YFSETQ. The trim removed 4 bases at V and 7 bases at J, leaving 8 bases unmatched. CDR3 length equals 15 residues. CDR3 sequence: CASSKRTSGGGEQYF. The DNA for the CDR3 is TGCGCCAGCAGCAAACGGACTAGCGGGGGTGGGGAGCAGTACTTC.

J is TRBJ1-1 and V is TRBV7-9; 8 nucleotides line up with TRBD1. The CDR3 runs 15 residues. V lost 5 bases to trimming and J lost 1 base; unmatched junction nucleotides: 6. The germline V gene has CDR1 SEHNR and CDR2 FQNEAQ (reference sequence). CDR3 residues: CASSIGQGSNTEAFF. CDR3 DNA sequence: TGTGCCAGCAGCATCGGACAGGGATCGAACACTGAAGCTTTCTTT. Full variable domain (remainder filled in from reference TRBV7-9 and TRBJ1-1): DTGVSQNPRHKITKRGQNVTFRCDPISEHNRLYWYRQTLGQGPEFLTYFQNEAQLEKSRLLSDRFSAERPKGSFSTLEIQRTEQGDSAMYLCASSIGQGSNTEAFFGQGTRLTVV.

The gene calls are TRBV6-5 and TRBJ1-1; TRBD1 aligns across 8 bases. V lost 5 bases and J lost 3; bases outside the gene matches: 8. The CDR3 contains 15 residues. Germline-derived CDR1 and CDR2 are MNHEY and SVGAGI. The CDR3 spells CASSTHQGAYTEAFF. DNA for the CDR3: TGTGCCAGCAGTACCCATCAGGGGGCGTACACTGAAGCTTTCTTT.

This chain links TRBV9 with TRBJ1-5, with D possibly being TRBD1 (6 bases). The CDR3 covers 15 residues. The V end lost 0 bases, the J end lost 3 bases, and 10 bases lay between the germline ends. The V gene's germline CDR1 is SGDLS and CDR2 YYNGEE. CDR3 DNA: TGTGCCAGCAGCGTAGGGGGGGGCGACAATCAGCCCCAGCATTTT. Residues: CASSVGGGDNQPQHF.

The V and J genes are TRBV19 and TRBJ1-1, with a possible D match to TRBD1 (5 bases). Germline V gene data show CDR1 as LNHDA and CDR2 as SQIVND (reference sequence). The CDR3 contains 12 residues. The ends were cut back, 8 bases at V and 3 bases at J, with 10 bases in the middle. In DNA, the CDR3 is TGTGCCAGTCTTCGGGGGGACACTGAAGCTTTCTTT. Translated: CASLRGDTEAFF.

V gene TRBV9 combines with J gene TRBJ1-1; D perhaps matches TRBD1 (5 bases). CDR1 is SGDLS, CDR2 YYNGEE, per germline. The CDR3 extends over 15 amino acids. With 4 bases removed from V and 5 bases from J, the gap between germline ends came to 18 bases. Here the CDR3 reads CASSPNPEGRTEAFF. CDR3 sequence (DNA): TGTGCCAGCAGCCCAAACCCGGAGGGGAGGACTGAAGCTTTCTTT. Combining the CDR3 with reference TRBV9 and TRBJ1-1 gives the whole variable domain DSGVTQTPKHLITATGQRVTLRCSPRSGDLSVYWYQQSLDQGLQFLIQYYNGEERAKGNILERFSAQQFPDLHSELNLSSLELGDSALYFCASSPNPEGRTEAFFGQGTRLTVV.

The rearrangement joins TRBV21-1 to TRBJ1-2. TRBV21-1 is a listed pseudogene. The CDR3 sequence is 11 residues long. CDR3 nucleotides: TGTGCCAGCACCCTATGCGGGGGCTACACCTTC. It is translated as CASTLCGGYTF.

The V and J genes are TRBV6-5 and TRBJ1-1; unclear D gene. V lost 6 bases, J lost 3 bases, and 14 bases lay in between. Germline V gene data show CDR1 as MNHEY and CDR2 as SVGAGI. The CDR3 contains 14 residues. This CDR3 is CASSYGPGDTEAFF. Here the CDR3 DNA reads TGTGCCAGCAGCTACGGCCCGGGCGACACTGAAGCTTTCTTT.

The CDR3 is CSARTGVNQPQHF. The CDR3 DNA reads as TGCAGCGCAAGGACAGGAGTCAATCAGCCCCAGCATTTT. This chain joins TRBV29-1 and TRBJ1-5, with 7 bases aligning to TRBD1. Germline lookup yields CDR1 SQVTM and CDR2 ANQGSEA. This CDR3 has 13 amino acids. Trimming took 7 bases from V and 3 from J; bases not matched to a gene: 6.

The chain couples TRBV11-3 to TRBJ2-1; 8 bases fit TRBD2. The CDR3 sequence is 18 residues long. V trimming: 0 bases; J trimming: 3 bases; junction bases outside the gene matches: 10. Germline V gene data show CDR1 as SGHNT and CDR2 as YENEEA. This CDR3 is CASSLDSGGGTDYNEQFF. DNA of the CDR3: TGTGCCAGCAGCTTAGATTCGGGAGGGGGTACAGACTACAATGAGCAGTTCTTC.